This T cell receptor beta chain was sequenced in a study of control samples from healthy donors and cancer patients. This table comes from immunoSEQ multiplex PCR, and its TCRdb copy is limited to in-frame clones, with some not included. The table records approximately 83,000 clones, 90% to 95% of them present only once. The germline gives CDR1 LNHDA, CDR2 SQIVND (reference sequence). This CDR3 spans 14 amino acids. V lost 8 bases and J lost 4, with 17 bases in between. The rearrangement links TRBV19 to TRBJ1-2; D is uncertain. This sequence was found in a young woman in good health. The specimen sequenced was blood. As DNA, the CDR3 is TGTGCCAGTGTCGATTTAGGGTTTAGCTATGGCTACACCTTC. The encoded protein is CASVDLGFSYGYTF.